This is a list of T cell receptor beta chains from one sample in a study of T-cell reconstitution after alpha-beta-depleted transplantation in children. MiXCR, applied by TCRdb to the PCR reads, yields one record per CDR3 protein. The sample shows about 490,000 distinct CDR3 sequences, approximately 10% of them seen only once. Source: PBMCs, taken before TCRalphabeta/CD19-depleted stem cell transplant. The receptors here all came from a child aged 2 to 10 with inherited bone marrow failure, due to receive a stem cell transplant. CDR3s include the opening cysteine and the closing phenylalanine or tryptophan. D genes are given only for firm matches. The size of a clone is reported for some rows only, either as once, few or many, or as a class for expanded clones.

d_call	clone_size	v_call	j_call	cdr3_nt	cdr3_aa
.	few	TRBV6-1	TRBJ1-1	TGTGCCAGCAGTGTATCTTTGTTGAACACTGAAGCTTTCTTT	CASSVSLLNTEAFF
.	.	TRBV4-3	TRBJ1-2	TGCGCCAGCAGCCGAGCACCGGCCTATGGCTACACCTTC	CASSRAPAYGYTF
.	once	TRBV28	TRBJ1-4	TGTGCCAGCCGACACGGAGGAGCCTATAATGAAAAACTGTTTTTT	CASRHGGAYNEKLFF
TRBD2	many	TRBV20-1	TRBJ2-5	TGCAGTGCTAGAGGGCTTAGCGGGGCTAAAGAGACCCAGTACTTC	CSARGLSGAKETQYF
.	many	TRBV7-9	TRBJ2-1	TGTGCCAGCAGCGCCGGACGGCTAGAGGTCTTC	CASSAGRLEVF
TRBD1	many	TRBV28	TRBJ1-6	TGTGCCAGCAGTTCTCGGACAGGGTGGAATTCACCCCTCCACTTT	CASSSRTGWNSPLHF
TRBD2	.	TRBV24-1	TRBJ2-3	TGTGCCACCAGTGATACCGGGACTAGCGTCACAGATACGCAGTATTTT	CATSDTGTSVTDTQYF
.	.	TRBV11-2	TRBJ1-2	TGTGCCAGCAGCTATGACACCTACTATGGCTACACCTTC	CASSYDTYYGYTF
TRBD1	many	TRBV27	TRBJ1-5	TGTGCCAGCAGTATCCTCCGGGACAGATATCAGCCCCAGCATTTT	CASSILRDRYQPQHF
.	few	TRBV29-1	TRBJ2-7	TGCAGCGTTGTTCAGGTGACCGAGCAGTACTTC	CSVVQVTEQYF
.	many	TRBV7-9	TRBJ2-1	TGTGCCAGCAGCTTAGTGAGTCTAGCGTCCTTCAATGAGCAGTTCTTC	CASSLVSLASFNEQFF
.	.	TRBV2	TRBJ2-3	TGTGCCCGCGGGGAGGAGCGGACAGATACGCAGTATTTT	CARGEERTDTQYF
.	many	TRBV6-1	TRBJ1-5	TGTGCCTCCGCTGTGACGGGAAGGAGCAATCAGCCCCAGCATTTT	CASAVTGRSNQPQHF
.	many	TRBV27	TRBJ2-2	TGTGCCAGCAGTGAGGGAGGTCCCGGGGAGCTGTTTTTT	CASSEGGPGELFF
TRBD1	many	TRBV6-2/TRBV6-3	TRBJ2-6	TGTGCCAGCAGTTCGGGCAACAGGGGCGTCCTGACTTTC	CASSSGNRGVLTF
.	many	TRBV7-2	TRBJ2-5	TGTGCCAGCAGCTTAGGGGGGGCAGGGGGCCAAGAGACCCAGTACTTC	CASSLGGAGGQETQYF
.	.	TRBV12-3/TRBV12-4	TRBJ1-4	TGTGCCAGCAGTCTAGCACATTGTGAACTGTTTTTT	CASSLAHCELFF
.	many	TRBV10-3	TRBJ2-7	TGTGCCATCAGTGGGACAGTTATCTACGAGCAGTACTTC	CAISGTVIYEQYF
.	many	TRBV7-8	TRBJ2-1	TGTGCCAGCAGCTTAGGCCGAGGTGGCGGAAGCTCCTACAATGAGCAGTTCTTC	CASSLGRGGGSSYNEQFF
.	many	TRBV13	TRBJ1-1	TGTGCCAGCAGCTTTTTCACCGCGGCAGCTTTCTTT	CASSFFTAAAFF
TRBD2	many	TRBV5-1	TRBJ2-7	TGCGCCAGCAGCCGGACTAGCGAAGGCTACGAGCAGTACTTC	CASSRTSEGYEQYF
.	many	TRBV27	TRBJ2-7	TGTGCCAGCAGTGGTAGCGGCTACGAGCAGTACTTC	CASSGSGYEQYF
.	.	TRBV30	TRBJ2-2	TGTGCCTGGTCTCCCTTCATAAGGGCTCCCGGGGAGCTGTTTTTT	CAWSPFIRAPGELFF
.	.	TRBV6-5	TRBJ1-5	TGTGCCAGCAGTTGGCGGCGTCATCAGCCCCAGCATTTT	CASSWRRHQPQHF
TRBD1	once	TRBV5-6	TRBJ2-5	TGTGCCAGCACCGCGGCCGGACAGGGTTTGGAGACCCAGTACTTC	CASTAAGQGLETQYF
.	many	TRBV28	TRBJ2-1	TGTGCCAGCAACCTGGGGCTAGCTTTAAATGAGCAGTTCTTC	CASNLGLALNEQFF
TRBD1	many	TRBV4-3	TRBJ1-4	TGCGCCAGCAGCCCAACGGGGCCAGGGGGAGAAAAACTGTTTTTT	CASSPTGPGGEKLFF
TRBD2	many	TRBV19	TRBJ2-5	TGTGCCAGTAGCCCTGGACTAGCGGGAGGTCAGTCCCAAGAGACCCAGTACTTC	CASSPGLAGGQSQETQYF
.	many	TRBV12-3/TRBV12-4	TRBJ1-5	TGTGCCAGCAGTTTTCAAGGTCCGCCCCAGCATTTT	CASSFQGPPQHF
TRBD1	.	TRBV18	TRBJ1-4	TGTGCCAGCTCACCTCCAAATACCGACAGGGTCCTGTTTTTT	CASSPPNTDRVLFF
.	many	TRBV20-1	TRBJ1-1	TGCAGTGCTAGAGATCTGGGAGCTTTCTTT	CSARDLGAFF